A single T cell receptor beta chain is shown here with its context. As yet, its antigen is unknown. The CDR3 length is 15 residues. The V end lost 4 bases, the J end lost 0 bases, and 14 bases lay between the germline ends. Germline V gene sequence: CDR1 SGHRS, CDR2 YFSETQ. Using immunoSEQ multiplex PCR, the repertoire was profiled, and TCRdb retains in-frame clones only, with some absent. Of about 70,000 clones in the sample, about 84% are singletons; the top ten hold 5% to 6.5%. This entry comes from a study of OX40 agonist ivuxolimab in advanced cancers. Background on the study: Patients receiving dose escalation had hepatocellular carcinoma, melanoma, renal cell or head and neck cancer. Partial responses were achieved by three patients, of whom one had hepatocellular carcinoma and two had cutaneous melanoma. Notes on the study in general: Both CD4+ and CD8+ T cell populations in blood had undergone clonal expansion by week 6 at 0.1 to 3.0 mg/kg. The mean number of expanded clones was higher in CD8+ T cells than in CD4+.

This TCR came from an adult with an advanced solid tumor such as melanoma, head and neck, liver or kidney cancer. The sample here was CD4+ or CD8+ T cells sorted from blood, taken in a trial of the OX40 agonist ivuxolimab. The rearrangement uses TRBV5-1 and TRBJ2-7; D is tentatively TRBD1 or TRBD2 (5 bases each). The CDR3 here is CASSPRPGLSYEQYF. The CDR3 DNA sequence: TGCGCCAGCAGCCCGAGGCCGGGGCTCTCCTACGAGCAGTACTTC. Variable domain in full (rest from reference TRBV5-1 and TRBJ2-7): KAGVTQTPRYLIKTRGQQVTLSCSPISGHRSVSWYQQTPGQGLQFLFEYFSETQRNKGNFPGRFSGRQFSNSRSEMNVSTLELGDSALYLCASSPRPGLSYEQYFGPGTRLTVT.